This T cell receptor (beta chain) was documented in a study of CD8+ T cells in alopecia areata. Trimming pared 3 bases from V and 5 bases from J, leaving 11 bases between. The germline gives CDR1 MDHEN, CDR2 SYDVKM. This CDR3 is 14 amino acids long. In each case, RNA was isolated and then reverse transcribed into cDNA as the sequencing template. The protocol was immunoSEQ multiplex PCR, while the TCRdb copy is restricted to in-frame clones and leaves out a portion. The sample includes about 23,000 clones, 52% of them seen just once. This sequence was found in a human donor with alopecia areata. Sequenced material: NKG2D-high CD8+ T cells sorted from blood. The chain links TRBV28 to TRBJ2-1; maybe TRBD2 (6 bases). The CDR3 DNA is TGTGCCAGCAGTTTTCTAGCGACAGACAATGAGCAGTTCTTC. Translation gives CASSFLATDNEQFF.